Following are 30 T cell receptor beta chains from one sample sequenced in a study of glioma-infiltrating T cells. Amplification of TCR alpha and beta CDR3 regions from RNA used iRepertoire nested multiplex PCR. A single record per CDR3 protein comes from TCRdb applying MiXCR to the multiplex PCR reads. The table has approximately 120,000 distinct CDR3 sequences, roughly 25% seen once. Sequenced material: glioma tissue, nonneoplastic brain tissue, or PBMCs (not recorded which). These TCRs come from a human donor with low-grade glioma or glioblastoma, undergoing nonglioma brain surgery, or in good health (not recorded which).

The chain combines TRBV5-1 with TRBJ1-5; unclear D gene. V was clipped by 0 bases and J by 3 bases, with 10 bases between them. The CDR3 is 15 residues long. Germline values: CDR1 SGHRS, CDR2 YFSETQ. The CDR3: CASSLDAQLNQPQHF. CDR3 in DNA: TGCGCCAGCAGCTTGGATGCACAGCTCAATCAGCCCCAGCATTTT.

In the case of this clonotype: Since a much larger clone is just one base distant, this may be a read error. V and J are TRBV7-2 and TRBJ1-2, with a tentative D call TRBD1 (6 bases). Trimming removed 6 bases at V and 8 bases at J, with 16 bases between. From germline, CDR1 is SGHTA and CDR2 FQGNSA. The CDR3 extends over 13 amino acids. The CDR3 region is CASRLAGAQGYTF. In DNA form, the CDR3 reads TGTGCCAGCAGATTGGCAGGGGCGCAGGGCTACACCTTC.

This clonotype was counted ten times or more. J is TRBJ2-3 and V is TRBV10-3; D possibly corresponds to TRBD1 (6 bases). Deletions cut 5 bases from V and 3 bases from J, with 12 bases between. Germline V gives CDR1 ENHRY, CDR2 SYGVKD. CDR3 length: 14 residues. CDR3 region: CAISTGSQTDTQYF. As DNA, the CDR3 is TGTGCCATCAGTACAGGGTCCCAAACAGATACGCAGTATTTT.

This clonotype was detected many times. The DNA for the CDR3 is TGTGCCAGCAGTGGCGGACAGGGGAGGAGGAACACTGAAGCTTTCTTT. Translating gives CASSGGQGRRNTEAFF. The chain recombines TRBV27 with TRBJ1-1; TRBD1 matches at 9 bases. The trim removed 5 bases at V and 1 base at J, leaving 8 bases unmatched. CDR1 is MNHEY and CDR2 is SMNVEV in the germline V gene (reference sequence). This CDR3 region has 16 residues.

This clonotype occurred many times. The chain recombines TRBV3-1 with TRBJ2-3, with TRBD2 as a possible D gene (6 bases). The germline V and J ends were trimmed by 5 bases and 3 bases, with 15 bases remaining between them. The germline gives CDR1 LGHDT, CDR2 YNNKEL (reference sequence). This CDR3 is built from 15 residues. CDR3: CASSASVRRTDTQYF. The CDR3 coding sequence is TGTGCCAGCAGCGCTAGCGTTCGGAGAACAGATACGCAGTATTTT.

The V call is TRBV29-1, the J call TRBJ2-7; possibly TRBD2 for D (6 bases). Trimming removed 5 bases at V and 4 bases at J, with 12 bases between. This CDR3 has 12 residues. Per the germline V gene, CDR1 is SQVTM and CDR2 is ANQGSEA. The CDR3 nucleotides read TGCAGCGTTACCGGGGGAAATTACGAGCAGTACTTC. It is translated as CSVTGGNYEQYF.

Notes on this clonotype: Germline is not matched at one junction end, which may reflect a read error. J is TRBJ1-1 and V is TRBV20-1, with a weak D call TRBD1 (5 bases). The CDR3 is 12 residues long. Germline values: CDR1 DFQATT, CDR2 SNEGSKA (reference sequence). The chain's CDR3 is CSVLMGTAEALF. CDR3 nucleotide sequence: TGCAGTGTCTTAATGGGGACCGCTGAAGCTCTCTTT.

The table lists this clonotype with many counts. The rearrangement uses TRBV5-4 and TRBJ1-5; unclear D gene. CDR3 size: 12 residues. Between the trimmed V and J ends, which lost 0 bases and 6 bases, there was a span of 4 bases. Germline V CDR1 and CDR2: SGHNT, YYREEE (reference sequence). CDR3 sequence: CASSLAGQPQHF. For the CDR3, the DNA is TGTGCCAGCAGCTTGGCAGGTCAGCCCCAGCATTTT.

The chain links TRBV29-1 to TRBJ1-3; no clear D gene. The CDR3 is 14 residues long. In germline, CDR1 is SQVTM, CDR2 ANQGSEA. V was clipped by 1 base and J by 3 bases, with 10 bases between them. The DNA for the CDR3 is TGCAGCGTTGAAGTCCCGTTGGATGGAAACACCATATATTTT. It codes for CSVEVPLDGNTIYF.

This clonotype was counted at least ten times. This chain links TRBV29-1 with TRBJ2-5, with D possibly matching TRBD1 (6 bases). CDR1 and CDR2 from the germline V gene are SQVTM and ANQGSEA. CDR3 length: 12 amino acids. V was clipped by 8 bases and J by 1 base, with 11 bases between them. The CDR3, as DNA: TGCAGCCTCCGGACAGCCCAAGAGACCCAGTACTTC. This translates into CSLRTAQETQYF.

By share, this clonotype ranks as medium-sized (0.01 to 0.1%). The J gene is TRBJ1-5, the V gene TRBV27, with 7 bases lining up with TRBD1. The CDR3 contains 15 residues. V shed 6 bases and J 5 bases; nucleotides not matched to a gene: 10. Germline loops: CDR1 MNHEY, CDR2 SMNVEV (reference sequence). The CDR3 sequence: CASSRIDRADQPQHF. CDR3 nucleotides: TGTGCCAGCAGCCGTATCGACAGGGCAGATCAGCCCCAGCATTTT.

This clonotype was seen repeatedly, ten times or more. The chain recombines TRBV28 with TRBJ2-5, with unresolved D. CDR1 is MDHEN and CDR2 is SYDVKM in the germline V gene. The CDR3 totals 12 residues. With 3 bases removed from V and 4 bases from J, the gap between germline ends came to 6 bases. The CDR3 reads CASSLWGETQYF. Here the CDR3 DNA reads TGTGCCAGCAGTTTGTGGGGAGAGACCCAGTACTTC. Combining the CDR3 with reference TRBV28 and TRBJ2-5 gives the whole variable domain DVKVTQSSRYLVKRTGEKVFLECVQDMDHENMFWYRQDPGLGLRLIYFSYDVKMKEKGDIPEGYSVSREKKERFSLILESASTNQTSMYLCASSLWGETQYFGPGTRLLVL.

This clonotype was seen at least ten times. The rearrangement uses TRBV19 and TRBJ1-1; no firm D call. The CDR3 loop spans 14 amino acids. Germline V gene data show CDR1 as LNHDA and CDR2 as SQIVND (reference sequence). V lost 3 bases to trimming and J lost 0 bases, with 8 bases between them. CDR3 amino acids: CASSMPGLNTEAFF. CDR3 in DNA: TGTGCCAGTAGTATGCCCGGCCTGAACACTGAAGCTTTCTTT.

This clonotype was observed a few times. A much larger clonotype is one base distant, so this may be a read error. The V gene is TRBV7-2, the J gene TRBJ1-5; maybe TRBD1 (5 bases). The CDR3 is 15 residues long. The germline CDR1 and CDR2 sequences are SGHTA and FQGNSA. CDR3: CASRLVGGSNQPQHF. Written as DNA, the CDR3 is TGTGCCAGCCGCTTAGTCGGGGGAAGCAATCAGCCCCAGCATTTT. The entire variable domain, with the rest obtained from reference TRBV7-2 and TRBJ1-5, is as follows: GAGVSQSPSNKVTEKGKDVELRCDPISGHTALYWYRQSLGQGLEFLIYFQGNSAPDKSGLPSDRFSAERTGGSVSTLTIQRTQQEDSAVYLCASRLVGGSNQPQHFGDGTRLSIL.

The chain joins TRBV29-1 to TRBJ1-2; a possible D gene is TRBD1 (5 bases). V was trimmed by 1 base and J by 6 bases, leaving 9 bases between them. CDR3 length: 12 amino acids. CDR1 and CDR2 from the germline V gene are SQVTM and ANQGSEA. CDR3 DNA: TGCAGCGTTGAAGGGGGCTTCCATGGCTACACCTTC. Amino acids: CSVEGGFHGYTF.

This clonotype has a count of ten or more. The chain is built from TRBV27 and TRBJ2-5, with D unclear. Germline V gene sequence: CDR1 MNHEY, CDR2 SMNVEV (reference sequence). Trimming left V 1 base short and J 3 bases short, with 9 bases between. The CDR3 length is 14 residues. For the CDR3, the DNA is TGTGCCAGCAGTTTATTAGGAGCTAAAGAGACCCAGTACTTC. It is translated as CASSLLGAKETQYF.

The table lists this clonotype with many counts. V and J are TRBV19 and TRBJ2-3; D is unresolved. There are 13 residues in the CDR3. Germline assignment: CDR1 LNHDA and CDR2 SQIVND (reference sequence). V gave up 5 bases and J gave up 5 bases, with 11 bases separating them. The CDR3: CASSLQRKDTQYF. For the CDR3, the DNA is TGTGCCAGTAGTCTCCAACGGAAAGATACGCAGTATTTT.

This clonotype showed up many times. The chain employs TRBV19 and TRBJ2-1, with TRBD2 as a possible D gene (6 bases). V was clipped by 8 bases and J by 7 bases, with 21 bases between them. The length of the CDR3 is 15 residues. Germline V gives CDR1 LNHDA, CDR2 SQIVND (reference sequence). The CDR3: CASPPPGGKGNEQFF. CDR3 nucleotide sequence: TGTGCCAGTCCTCCGCCCGGCGGGAAAGGGAATGAGCAGTTCTTC. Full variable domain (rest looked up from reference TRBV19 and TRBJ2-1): DGGITQSPKYLFRKEGQNVTLSCEQNLNHDAMYWYRQDPGQGLRLIYYSQIVNDFQKGDIAEGYSVSREKKESFPLTVTSAQKNPTAFYLCASPPPGGKGNEQFFGPGTRLTVL.

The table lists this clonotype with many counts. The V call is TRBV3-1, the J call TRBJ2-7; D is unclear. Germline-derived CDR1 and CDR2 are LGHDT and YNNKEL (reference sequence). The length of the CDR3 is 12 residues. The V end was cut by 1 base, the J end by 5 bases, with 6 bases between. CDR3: CASSQVRNEQYF. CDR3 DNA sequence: TGTGCCAGCAGCCAAGTCCGAAACGAGCAGTACTTC.

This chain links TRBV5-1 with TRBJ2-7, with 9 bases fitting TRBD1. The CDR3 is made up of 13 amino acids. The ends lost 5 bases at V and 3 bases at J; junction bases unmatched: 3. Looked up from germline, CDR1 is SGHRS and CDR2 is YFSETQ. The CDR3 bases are TGCGCCAGCAGAGGGACAGGGTACTACGAGCAGTACTTC. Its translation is CASRGTGYYEQYF.

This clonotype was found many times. CDR3 coding DNA: TGCAGTGCTACCGGGATTGATGAGACCCAGTACTTC. Its protein is CSATGIDETQYF. The rearrangement joins TRBV20-1 to TRBJ2-5, with D possibly matching TRBD2 (5 bases). The CDR3 has 12 residues. V lost 4 bases and J 5 bases, leaving 11 bases between the germline ends. The germline V gene has CDR1 DFQATT and CDR2 SNEGSKA (reference sequence).

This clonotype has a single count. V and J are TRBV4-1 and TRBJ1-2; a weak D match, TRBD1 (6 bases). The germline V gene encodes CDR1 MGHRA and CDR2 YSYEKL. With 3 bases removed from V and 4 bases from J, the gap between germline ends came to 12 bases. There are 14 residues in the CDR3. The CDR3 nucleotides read TGCGCCAGCAGCCAGAGGGACACCCTCTATGGCTACACCTTC. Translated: CASSQRDTLYGYTF.

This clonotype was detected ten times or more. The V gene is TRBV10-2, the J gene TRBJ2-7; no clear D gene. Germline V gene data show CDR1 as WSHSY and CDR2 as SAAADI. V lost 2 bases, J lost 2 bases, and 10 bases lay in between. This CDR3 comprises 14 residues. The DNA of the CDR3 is TGCGCCAGCAGTGAGGCTGCAGTGACCTACGAGCAGTACTTC. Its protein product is CASSEAAVTYEQYF.

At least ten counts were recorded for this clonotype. This chain's CDR3 is CASSELGGHSPLHF. The CDR3 DNA is TGTGCCAGCAGTGAACTGGGCGGGCACTCACCCCTCCACTTT. The chain carries TRBV2 and TRBJ1-6; unclear D gene. V dropped 2 bases and J dropped 10 bases, with 12 bases sitting between them. The germline CDR1 and CDR2 sequences are SNHLY and FYNNEI. CDR3 length: 14 residues.

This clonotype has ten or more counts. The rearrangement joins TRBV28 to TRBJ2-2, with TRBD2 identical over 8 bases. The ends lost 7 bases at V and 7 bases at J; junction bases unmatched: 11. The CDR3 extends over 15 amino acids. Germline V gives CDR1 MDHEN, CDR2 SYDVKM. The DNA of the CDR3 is TGTGCCAGCACCAACCCGGGACTAGTGAGCGGGGAGCTGTTTTTT. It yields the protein CASTNPGLVSGELFF.

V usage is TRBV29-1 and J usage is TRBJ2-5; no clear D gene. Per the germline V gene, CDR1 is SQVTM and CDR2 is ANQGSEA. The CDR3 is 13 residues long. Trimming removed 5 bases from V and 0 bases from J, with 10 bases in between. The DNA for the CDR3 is TGCAGCGTTCCCCCAGGCAACCAAGAGACCCAGTACTTC. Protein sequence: CSVPPGNQETQYF.

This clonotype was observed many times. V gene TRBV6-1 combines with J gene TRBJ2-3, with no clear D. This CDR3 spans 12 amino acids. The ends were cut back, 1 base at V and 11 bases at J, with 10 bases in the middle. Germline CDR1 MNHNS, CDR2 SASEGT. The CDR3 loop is CASSEVVLQQYF. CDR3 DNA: TGTGCCAGCAGTGAAGTAGTACTCCAGCAGTATTTT.

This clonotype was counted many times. CDR3 DNA: TGTGCCAGCAGTTTAACGGCCCCGAGGACTGAAGCTTTCTTT. Amino acids: CASSLTAPRTEAFF. This sequence joins TRBV28 and TRBJ1-1; D not resolved. The CDR3 contains 14 residues. Germline loops: CDR1 MDHEN, CDR2 SYDVKM. V dropped 2 bases and J dropped 5 bases, with 12 bases sitting between them.

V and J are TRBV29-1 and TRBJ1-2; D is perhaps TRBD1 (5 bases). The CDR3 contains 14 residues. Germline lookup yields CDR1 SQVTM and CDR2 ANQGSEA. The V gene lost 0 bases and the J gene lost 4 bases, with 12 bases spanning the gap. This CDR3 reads CSVEDLQGIYGYTF. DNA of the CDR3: TGCAGCGTTGAAGATCTTCAGGGAATCTATGGCTACACCTTC.

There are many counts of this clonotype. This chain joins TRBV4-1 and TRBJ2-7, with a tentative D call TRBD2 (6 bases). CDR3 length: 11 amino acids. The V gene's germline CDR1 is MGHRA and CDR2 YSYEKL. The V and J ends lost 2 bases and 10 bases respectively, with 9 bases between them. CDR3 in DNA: TGCGCCAGCAGCCAAAGGGACTCCCAGTACTTC. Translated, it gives CASSQRDSQYF.